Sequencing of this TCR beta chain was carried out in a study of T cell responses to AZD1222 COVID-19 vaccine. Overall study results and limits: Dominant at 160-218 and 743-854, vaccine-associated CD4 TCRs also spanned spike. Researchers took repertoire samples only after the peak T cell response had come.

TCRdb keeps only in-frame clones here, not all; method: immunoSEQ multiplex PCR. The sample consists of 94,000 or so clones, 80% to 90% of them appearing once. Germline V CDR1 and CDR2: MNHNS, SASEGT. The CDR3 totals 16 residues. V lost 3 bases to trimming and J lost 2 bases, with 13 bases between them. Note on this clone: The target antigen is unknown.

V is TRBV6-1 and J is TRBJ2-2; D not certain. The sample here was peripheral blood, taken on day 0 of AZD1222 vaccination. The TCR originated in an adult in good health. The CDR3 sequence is CASSEQTPLNTGELFF. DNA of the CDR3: TGTGCCAGCAGTGAGCAGACTCCTCTAAACACCGGGGAGCTGTTTTTT.